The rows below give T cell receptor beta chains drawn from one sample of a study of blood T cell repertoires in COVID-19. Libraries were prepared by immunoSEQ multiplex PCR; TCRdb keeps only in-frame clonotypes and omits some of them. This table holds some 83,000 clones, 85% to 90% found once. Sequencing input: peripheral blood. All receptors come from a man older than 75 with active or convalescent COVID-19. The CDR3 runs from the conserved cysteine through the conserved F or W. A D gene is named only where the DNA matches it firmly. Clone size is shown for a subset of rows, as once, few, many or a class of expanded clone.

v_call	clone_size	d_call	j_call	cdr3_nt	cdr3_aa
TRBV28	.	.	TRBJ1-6	TGTGCCAGCATGGGGGGAGGCCACAATAATTCACCCCTCCACTTT	CASMGGGHNNSPLHF
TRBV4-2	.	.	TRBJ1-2	TGTGCCAGCAGCCAAGATCTGCTTGAGAACTATGGCTACACCTTC	CASSQDLLENYGYTF
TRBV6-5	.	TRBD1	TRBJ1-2	TGTGCCAGCCGAGGACAGGCCTTCTATGGCTACACCTTC	CASRGQAFYGYTF
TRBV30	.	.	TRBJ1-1	TGTGCCTGGGGAACTTTTCAAGCTTTCTTT	CAWGTFQAFF
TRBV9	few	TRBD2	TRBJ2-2	TGTGCCAGCAGCGTAGGGGGACTAGCTAGAGGGACCGGGGAGCTGTTTTTT	CASSVGGLARGTGELFF
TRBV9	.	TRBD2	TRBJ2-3	TGTGCCAGCAGCGTAGATCCTAGCGGGTTCCGCACAGATACGCAGTATTTT	CASSVDPSGFRTDTQYF
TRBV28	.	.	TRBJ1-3	TGTGCCAGCAGCTCCCGACACTTCTCTGGAAACACCATATATTTT	CASSSRHFSGNTIYF
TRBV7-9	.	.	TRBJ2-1	TGTGCCAGCAGGGAGTCGTCCTACAATGAGCAGTTCTTC	CASRESSYNEQFF
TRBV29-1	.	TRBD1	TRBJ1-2	TGCAGCGTTGGGATGACCGGGACAGGCTCGGAAGGCTACACCTTC	CSVGMTGTGSEGYTF
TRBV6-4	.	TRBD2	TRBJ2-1	TGTGCCAGCAGCGTATCCGGAGCGGGATCGGGGCAGTTCTTC	CASSVSGAGSGQFF
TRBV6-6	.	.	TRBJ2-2	TGTGCCAGCGGGGGGGCCCGTACCGGGGAGCTGTTTTTT	CASGGARTGELFF
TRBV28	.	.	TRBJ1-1	TGTGCCAGCAGTTTAGTCAGGGTTCGGACTGAAGCTTTCTTT	CASSLVRVRTEAFF
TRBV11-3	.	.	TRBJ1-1	TGTGCCAGCAGCTTATTCAGGGAGGGTAACACTGAAGCTTTCTTT	CASSLFREGNTEAFF
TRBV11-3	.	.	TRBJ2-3	TGTGCCAGCAGCTTAGATGGACAGCGCTCATCCCCCACAGATACGCAGTATTTT	CASSLDGQRSSPTDTQYF
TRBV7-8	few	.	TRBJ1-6	TGTGCCAGCACCATGGACTCGGGAAATTCACCCCTCCACTTT	CASTMDSGNSPLHF
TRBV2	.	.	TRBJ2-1	TGTGCCAGCACCCCCAGGTGGGGGGCCTACAATGAGCAGTTCTTC	CASTPRWGAYNEQFF
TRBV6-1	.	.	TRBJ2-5	TGTGCCAGCAGTGACACCCAGGGCCCTCAAGAGACCCAGTACTTC	CASSDTQGPQETQYF
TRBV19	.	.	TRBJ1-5	TGTGCCAGTAGTCCCCGAGAGGGAGGCGGACAGCCCCAGCATTTT	CASSPREGGGQPQHF
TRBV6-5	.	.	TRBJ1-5	TGTGCCAGCAGAGTGGGAACTCAGGGAAGCCAGCCCCAGCATTTT	CASRVGTQGSQPQHF
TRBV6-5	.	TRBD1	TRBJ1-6	TGTGCCACCACGACAGGGTCGCTCTCTAATTCACCCCTCCACTTT	CATTTGSLSNSPLHF
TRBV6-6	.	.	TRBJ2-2	TGTGCCAGCACCATCCCGGTTCAGGTGAACACCGGGGAGCTGTTTTTT	CASTIPVQVNTGELFF
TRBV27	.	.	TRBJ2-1	TGTGCCAGCAGTTTGAGGGGGACGAGGAATGAGCAGTTCTTC	CASSLRGTRNEQFF
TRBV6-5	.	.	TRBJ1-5	TGTGCCAGCAGTTACGGGGGGGCCGGTCAGCCCCAGCATTTT	CASSYGGAGQPQHF
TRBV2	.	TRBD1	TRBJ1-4	TGTGCCAGCAGAGGGCAGGGGGTTGAAAAACTGTTTTTT	CASRGQGVEKLFF
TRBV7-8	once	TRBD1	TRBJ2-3	TGTGCCAGCATCCACAGGGGGCGGGTCGGGAGAGGAGGAGATTTGGCAGATACGCAGTATTTT	CASIHRGRVGRGGDLADTQYF
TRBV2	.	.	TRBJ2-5	TGTGCCAGCCTCCGGACTTTTCAAGAGACCCAGTACTTC	CASLRTFQETQYF
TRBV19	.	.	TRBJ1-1	TGTGCCAGTAGTATTAACATAAACACTGAAGCTTTCTTT	CASSININTEAFF
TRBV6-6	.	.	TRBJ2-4	TGTGCCAGCAGCTTGACTGGACAGGGAGGGACCATTCAGTACTTC	CASSLTGQGGTIQYF
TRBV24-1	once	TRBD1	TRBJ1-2	TGTGCCACCAGGGACCAGACAGGGTGGGGCTACACCTTC	CATRDQTGWGYTF
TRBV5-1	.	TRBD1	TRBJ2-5	TGCGCCAGCAGCTCCGGGACAGGGCGGTTTGAGACCCAGTACTTC	CASSSGTGRFETQYF
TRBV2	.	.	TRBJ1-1	TGTGCCAGCAGAATTCTTAGGGGGATTGGAGCTTTCTTT	CASRILRGIGAFF
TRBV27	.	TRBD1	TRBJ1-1	TGTGCCAGCAGGACAGGGTTGGGCACTGAAGCTTTCTTT	CASRTGLGTEAFF
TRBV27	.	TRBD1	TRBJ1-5	TGTGCCAGCAGACCGGGACAGGATGCTCAGCCCCAGCATTTT	CASRPGQDAQPQHF
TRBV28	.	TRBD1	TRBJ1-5	TGTGCCAGCAGTCGCCAGACAGGGGCCGTCCAGCCCCAGCATTTT	CASSRQTGAVQPQHF
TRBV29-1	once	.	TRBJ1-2	TGCAGCGTTGAAGGTCGATTAAGGCAGGGAAGTAATGGCTACACCTTC	CSVEGRLRQGSNGYTF
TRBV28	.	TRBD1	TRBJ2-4	TGTGCCAGCAGAAACAGGGGTTACCGTGTTGGTTTCTCGGAAAACATTCAGTACTTC	CASRNRGYRVGFSENIQYF
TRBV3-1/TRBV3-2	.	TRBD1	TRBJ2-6	TGTGCCAGCAGCCCCTTACCGGGACAGGGCTCATCTGGGGCCAACGTCCTGACTTTC	CASSPLPGQGSSGANVLTF
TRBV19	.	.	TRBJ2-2	TGTGCCAGTAGTAGTGAGGTCCGTACCGGGGAGCTGTTTTTT	CASSSEVRTGELFF
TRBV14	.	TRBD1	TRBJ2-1	TGTGCCAGCAGCACCCCGACAGGGGTCTCCTACAATGAGCAGTTCTTC	CASSTPTGVSYNEQFF
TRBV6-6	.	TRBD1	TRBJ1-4	TGTGCCAGCACAACAGGGGTGGGTGAAAAACTGTTTTTT	CASTTGVGEKLFF
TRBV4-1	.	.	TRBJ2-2	TGCGCCAGCGCCTTCGGCGGGGAGCTGTTTTTT	CASAFGGELFF
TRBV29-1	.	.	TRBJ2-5	TGCAGCGTTGTAAGAGTCCGCCAAGAGACCCAGTACTTC	CSVVRVRQETQYF
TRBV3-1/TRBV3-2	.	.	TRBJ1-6	TGTGCCAGCAGCCAAAACTCAAATTCACCCCTCCACTTT	CASSQNSNSPLHF
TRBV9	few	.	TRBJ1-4	TGTGCCAGCAGCGTAGGACATCATGCAACTAATGAAAAACTGTTTTTT	CASSVGHHATNEKLFF
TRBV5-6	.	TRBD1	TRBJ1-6	TGTGCCAGCAGCTTGTGGGGGGAACGACAGGGTGTTTACCTCCACTTT	CASSLWGERQGVYLHF
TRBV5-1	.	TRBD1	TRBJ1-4	TGCGCCAGCAGCTGGCAGCCGGGACAGGGTAATGAAAAACTGTTTTTT	CASSWQPGQGNEKLFF
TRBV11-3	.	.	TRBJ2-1	TGTGCCAGCAGCTTCCCAGGGCCCCTAGCGCCTACTACCTACAATGAGCAGTTCTTC	CASSFPGPLAPTTYNEQFF
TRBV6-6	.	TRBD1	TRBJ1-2	TGTGCCAGCAGTTACTCTGGACAGGGGTCTCGCTACACCTTC	CASSYSGQGSRYTF
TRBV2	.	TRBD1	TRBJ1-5	TGTGCCAGCAGTGATAATGACAGGGGTTATCAGCCCCAGCATTTT	CASSDNDRGYQPQHF
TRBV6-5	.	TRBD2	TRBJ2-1	TGTGCCAGCACTCCGGCCGGGACTAGCAATGAGCAGTTCTTC	CASTPAGTSNEQFF
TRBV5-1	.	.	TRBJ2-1	TGCGCCAGCAGCTTGGCCATTTCGGGGAATGAGCAGTTCTTC	CASSLAISGNEQFF